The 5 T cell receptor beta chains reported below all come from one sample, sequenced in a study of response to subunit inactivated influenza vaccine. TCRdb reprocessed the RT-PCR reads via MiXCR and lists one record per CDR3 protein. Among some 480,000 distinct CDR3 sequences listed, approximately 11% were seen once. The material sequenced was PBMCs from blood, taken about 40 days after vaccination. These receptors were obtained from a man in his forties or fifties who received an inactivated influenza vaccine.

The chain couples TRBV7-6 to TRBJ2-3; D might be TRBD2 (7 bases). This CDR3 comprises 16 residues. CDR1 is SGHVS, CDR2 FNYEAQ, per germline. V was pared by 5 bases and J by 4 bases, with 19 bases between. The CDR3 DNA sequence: TGTGCCAGCAGCCGGTCTAGCGGAGGGGGGGCAGATACGCAGTATTTT. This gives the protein CASSRSSGGGADTQYF.

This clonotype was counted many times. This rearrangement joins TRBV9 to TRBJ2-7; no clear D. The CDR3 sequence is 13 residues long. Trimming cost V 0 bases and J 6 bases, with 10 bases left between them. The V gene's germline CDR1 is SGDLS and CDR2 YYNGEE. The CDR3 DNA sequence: TGTGCCAGCAGCGTAGTAGTTGGCACCGAGCAGTACTTC. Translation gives CASSVVVGTEQYF.

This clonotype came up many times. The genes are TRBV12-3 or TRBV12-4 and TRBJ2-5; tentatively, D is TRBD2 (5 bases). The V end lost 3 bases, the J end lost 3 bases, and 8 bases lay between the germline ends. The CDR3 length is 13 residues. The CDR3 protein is CASSFGLEETQYF. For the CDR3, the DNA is TGTGCCAGCAGTTTTGGACTGGAAGAGACCCAGTACTTC.

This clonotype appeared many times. The CDR3, as DNA: TGTGCCAGCAGGAATGCGGGGCAGGGTACTGAAGCTTTCTTT. It encodes CASRNAGQGTEAFF. The chain couples TRBV6-1 to TRBJ1-1, with TRBD1 as a possible D gene (5 bases). Germline V lookup: CDR1 MNHNS, CDR2 SASEGT. V shed 6 bases and J shed 5 bases, with 16 bases lying between them. The CDR3 totals 14 residues.

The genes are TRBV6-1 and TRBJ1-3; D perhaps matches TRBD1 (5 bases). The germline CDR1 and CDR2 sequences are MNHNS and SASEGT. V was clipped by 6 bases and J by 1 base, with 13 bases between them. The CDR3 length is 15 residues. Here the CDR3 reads CASSPMGGSGNTIYF. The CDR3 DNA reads TGTGCCAGCAGCCCCATGGGGGGGTCTGGAAACACCATATATTTT.